The 18 T cell receptor beta chains reported below all come from one sample, sequenced in a study of blood T cells in healthy people across ages. A second roughly 6 to 11 cycle PCR used barcoded and J-beta primers. TCRdb re-called the 5' RACE reads with MiXCR, one entry per CDR3 protein. The table has some 860,000 distinct CDR3 sequences, 45% to 70% seen once; the top ten hold about 26%. The sample was blood. These receptors were collected from a man aged 35 to 55 in good health.

The chain couples TRBV3-1 to TRBJ2-5; D is possibly TRBD2 (6 bases). Germline CDR1 reads LGHDT; CDR2 reads YNNKEL (reference sequence). This CDR3 region has 15 residues. V lost 0 bases to trimming and J lost 5 bases, with 13 bases between them. CDR3 amino acids: CASSQDSGAWETQYF. The CDR3 bases are TGTGCCAGCAGCCAAGATTCGGGAGCGTGGGAGACCCAGTACTTC.

This clonotype was picked up a small number of times. The chain employs TRBV7-2 and TRBJ2-5, with a possible D match to TRBD2 (5 bases). This CDR3 spans 12 amino acids. CDR1 is SGHTA, CDR2 FQGNSA, per germline. With 8 bases removed from V and 4 bases from J, the gap between germline ends came to 11 bases. In DNA form, the CDR3 reads TGTGCCAGCCGGAGGCGAGGAGAGACCCAGTACTTC. Its translation: CASRRRGETQYF.

This clonotype has a handful of counts. V gene TRBV6-2 or TRBV6-3 combines with J gene TRBJ2-7, with 8 bases identical to TRBD2. The germline gives CDR1 MNHEY, CDR2 SVGEGT. J gave up 0 bases and V 6 bases, and 4 bases lay outside the gene matches. CDR3 size: 14 residues. This CDR3 is CASRAGVSSYEQYF. The CDR3 coding sequence is TGTGCCAGCAGAGCGGGAGTTAGCTCCTACGAGCAGTACTTC.

This clonotype was recorded many times. The DNA for the CDR3 is TGCAGTCCCCTACAGGGTTTCGGGGAGACCCAGTACTTC. This sequence encodes CSPLQGFGETQYF. This chain joins TRBV20-1 and TRBJ2-5; TRBD1 is a possible D gene (6 bases). The CDR3 totals 13 residues. V was pared by 8 bases and J by 5 bases, with 18 bases between. CDR1 DFQATT and CDR2 SNEGSKA come from the germline V gene (reference sequence).

This clonotype has a single count. The chain joins TRBV7-8 to TRBJ2-1; 8 bases map to TRBD1. From germline, CDR1 is SGHVS and CDR2 FQNEAQ. J lost 9 bases, V lost 5 bases, and 15 bases had no gene match. CDR3 length: 16 residues. The CDR3, as DNA: TGTGCCAGCAGCCTGCTGAGACAGGGGATCGGGATTGAGCAGTTCTTC. This encodes CASSLLRQGIGIEQFF.

The V call is TRBV20-1, the J call TRBJ2-5; 10 bases map to TRBD2. The ends lost 4 bases at V and 11 bases at J; junction bases unmatched: 19. Germline CDR1 reads DFQATT; CDR2 reads SNEGSKA (reference sequence). CDR3 length: 16 residues. CDR3 loop: CSATYPNLAGVNEQYF. CDR3 nucleotide sequence: TGCAGTGCTACCTACCCTAATCTAGCGGGGGTAAATGAGCAGTACTTC.

V is TRBV4-3 and J is TRBJ1-6, with 8 bases matching TRBD1. Trimming removed 0 bases from V and 9 bases from J; junction bases left unmatched: 4. Germline V gene data show CDR1 as LGHNA and CDR2 as YSLEER. This CDR3 has 15 amino acids. CDR3 protein: CASSQDSQGASPLHF. The CDR3 DNA is TGCGCCAGCAGCCAAGACAGTCAGGGGGCTTCACCCCTCCACTTT.

This clonotype was detected only a few times. The CDR3 nucleotides read TGCAGTGCTAGAACGGGAGGCTCCTATAATTCACCCCTCCACTTT. Its translation: CSARTGGSYNSPLHF. This chain uses TRBV20-1 with TRBJ1-6; no definite D call. CDR3 length: 15 residues. Germline V gives CDR1 DFQATT, CDR2 SNEGSKA (reference sequence). Trimming took off 2 bases at V and 0 bases at J, with 8 bases between the two ends.

The chain combines TRBV7-9 with TRBJ2-1, with 7 nucleotides matching TRBD2. CDR3 length: 17 residues. The V gene end was trimmed by 5 bases and the J gene end by 13 bases; junction bases not matched to a gene: 23. Germline values: CDR1 SEHNR, CDR2 FQNEAQ (reference sequence). CDR3 protein: CASSPSGMGLPRETQFF. The CDR3 bases are TGTGCCAGCAGCCCCTCCGGTATGGGACTACCTCGGGAGACCCAGTTCTTC.

Note on this clonotype: One junction end does not reproduce the germline sequence, and a read error may be involved. The chain employs TRBV12-3 or TRBV12-4 and TRBJ2-2; 8 positions agree with TRBD2. The CDR3 covers 15 residues. CDR3 nucleotides: TGTGGCAGCAGTTTAGCTAGCGGGTACACCGGGGAGCTGTTTTTT. It specifies CGSSLASGYTGELFF.

The chain links TRBV5-1 to TRBJ2-6, with D maybe TRBD1 (6 bases). The V gene's germline CDR1 is SGHRS and CDR2 YFSETQ. This CDR3 is 16 amino acids long. V lost 0 bases to trimming and J lost 0 bases, with 7 bases between them. The CDR3 DNA reads TGCGCCAGCAGCTTGGGGACAGCCTCTGGGGCCAACGTCCTGACTTTC. The encoded protein is CASSLGTASGANVLTF.

This chain uses TRBV28 with TRBJ2-7, with 14 bases fitting TRBD2. In germline, CDR1 is MDHEN, CDR2 SYDVKM. The ends lost 6 bases at V and 3 bases at J; junction bases unmatched: 10. This CDR3 spans 17 amino acids. The CDR3 sequence is CASSLRPGLAGGYEQYF. The CDR3, as DNA: TGTGCCAGCAGCCTCCGCCCCGGACTAGCGGGAGGCTACGAGCAGTACTTC.

This chain uses TRBV25-1 with TRBJ1-2; the D gene is possibly TRBD1 (5 bases). V was shortened by 3 bases and J by 4 bases, with 15 bases between the two germline ends. The CDR3 is made up of 15 amino acids. Germline CDR1 is MGHDK and CDR2 is SYGVNS. CDR3 sequence: CASSDGTPLSYGYTF. As DNA, the CDR3 is TGTGCCAGCAGTGATGGGACTCCCCTATCCTATGGCTACACCTTC.

The chain uses TRBV20-1 and TRBJ2-3; TRBD2 aligns across 11 bases. V dropped 4 bases and J dropped 1; count of bases not matched to a gene: 4. There are 15 residues in the CDR3. Germline lookup yields CDR1 DFQATT and CDR2 SNEGSKA (reference sequence). The CDR3 sequence is CSAMTSGDRTDTQYF. Written as DNA, the CDR3 is TGCAGTGCTATGACTAGCGGGGACCGCACAGATACGCAGTATTTT.

V gene TRBV20-1 combines with J gene TRBJ2-7; 9 nucleotides align to TRBD1. The junction had 6 bases not matched to a gene; V was cut back by 2 bases and J by 4 bases. In germline, CDR1 is DFQATT, CDR2 SNEGSKA (reference sequence). The CDR3 totals 14 residues. CDR3 region: CSARSRDRAYEQYF. DNA of the CDR3: TGCAGTGCTAGATCCAGGGACAGGGCGTACGAGCAGTACTTC.

This clonotype was detected only a few times. This sequence joins TRBV29-1 and TRBJ2-3; 10 bases agree with TRBD2. The CDR3 is 16 residues long. The germline V gene has CDR1 SQVTM and CDR2 ANQGSEA. After removal of 1 base from V and 6 bases from J, the junction contained 10 bases not matched to a gene. CDR3 nucleotides: TGCAGCGTTGAAGGCCCCAAGCGGGAGGGCCCGGATACGCAGTATTTT. Translated, it gives CSVEGPKREGPDTQYF.

This rearrangement joins TRBV14 to TRBJ1-2; D gene uncertain. This CDR3 spans 14 amino acids. The germline gives CDR1 SGHDN, CDR2 FVKESK. V gave up 0 bases and J gave up 2 bases, with 7 bases separating them. As DNA, the CDR3 is TGTGCCAGCAGCCAAGAGCGGCAGAACTATGGCTACACCTTC. Its protein is CASSQERQNYGYTF.

This chain links TRBV28 with TRBJ2-5; 12 bases align to TRBD2. The CDR3 totals 16 residues. V lost 4 bases to trimming and J lost 5 bases; unmatched junction nucleotides: 8. In germline, CDR1 is MDHEN, CDR2 SYDVKM. The CDR3 nucleotides read TGTGCCAGCAGTTCGCAGACTAGCGGGGGCAGGGAGACCCAGTACTTC. Translating gives CASSSQTSGGRETQYF.